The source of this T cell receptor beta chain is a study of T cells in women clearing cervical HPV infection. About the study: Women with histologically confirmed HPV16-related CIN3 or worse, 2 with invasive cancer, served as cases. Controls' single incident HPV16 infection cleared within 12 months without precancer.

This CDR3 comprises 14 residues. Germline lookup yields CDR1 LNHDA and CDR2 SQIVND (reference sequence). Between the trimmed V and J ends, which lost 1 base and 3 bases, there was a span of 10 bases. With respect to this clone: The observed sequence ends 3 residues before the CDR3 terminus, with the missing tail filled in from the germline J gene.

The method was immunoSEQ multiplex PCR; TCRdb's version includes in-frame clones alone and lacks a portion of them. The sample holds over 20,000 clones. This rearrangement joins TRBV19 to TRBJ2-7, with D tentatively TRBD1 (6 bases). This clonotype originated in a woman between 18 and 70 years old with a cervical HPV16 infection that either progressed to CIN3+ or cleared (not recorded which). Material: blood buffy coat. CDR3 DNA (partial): TGTGCCAGTAGTATAGGTTCAGGGGACTACGAG. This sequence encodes CASSIGSGDYE. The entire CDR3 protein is CASSIGSGDYEQYF.